This is a list of T cell receptor beta chains from one sample in a study of early T cells in non-severe SARS-CoV-2 infection. TCRdb re-analysed the 5' RACE reads in MiXCR, keeping a single row per CDR3 protein. The sample consists of about 43,000 distinct CDR3 sequences, about a tenth of them appearing once. Sequencing was performed on whole blood. The receptors originated from an adult who was a healthcare worker with PCR-confirmed SARS-CoV-2 infection or an uninfected control (not recorded which). Both conserved end residues are part of each CDR3. D genes are given only for firm matches. Size tells how often a clone was seen (once, few, many) or the class of an expanded clone, and some rows leave it out.

j_call	clone_size	d_call	v_call	cdr3_nt	cdr3_aa
TRBJ1-3	many	TRBD1	TRBV5-6	TGTGCCAGCAGCTTGGTGGGACAGACCTCTGGAAACACCATATATTTT	CASSLVGQTSGNTIYF
TRBJ2-1	many	NA	TRBV5-4	TGTGCCAGCAGCTTGACTAGGATTGAGCAGTTCTTC	CASSLTRIEQFF
TRBJ2-1	NA	NA	TRBV3-1	TGTGCCAGCAGCGAAACCGGGACCCCCGGGAGCTCCTACAATGAGCAGTTCTTC	CASSETGTPGSSYNEQFF
TRBJ1-1	NA	NA	TRBV20-1	TGCAGTGCCAAACCACTAACAGGGTACACTGAAGCTTTCTTT	CSAKPLTGYTEAFF
TRBJ2-6	many	NA	TRBV5-8	TGTGCCAGCAGCTTGTTCCTGGGGTATCGATTGTCTGGGGCCAACGTCCTGACTTTC	CASSLFLGYRLSGANVLTF
TRBJ1-1	many	NA	TRBV10-3	TGTGCCATCAGTGACTACCGGGACACTGAAGCTTTCTTT	CAISDYRDTEAFF
TRBJ1-6	many	NA	TRBV5-5	TGTGCCAGCAGCTTGGGGGGGCGTATCGGTAATTCACCCCTCCACTTT	CASSLGGRIGNSPLHF
TRBJ1-2	NA	NA	TRBV6-2/TRBV6-3	TGTGCCAGCAGTCAACCGAACGACAGGTCCCTGGCCCATTTC	CASSQPNDRSLAHF
TRBJ2-5	many	TRBD1	TRBV6-1	TGTGCCAGCAGTACACGGACAGGGGAAGAGACCCAGTACTTC	CASSTRTGEETQYF
TRBJ2-5	many	TRBD1	TRBV10-3	TGTGCCACTCGGACAGGGGAAGAGACCCAGTACTTC	CATRTGEETQYF
TRBJ2-1	many	TRBD2	TRBV24-1	TGTGCCACCAGTGACCAAACCGGGACTATCTTGAGTGATGAGCAGTTCTTC	CATSDQTGTILSDEQFF
TRBJ1-1	NA	NA	TRBV4-3	TGCGCCAGCAGCCAAGGGTCGACAGGGAACACTGAAGCTTTCTTT	CASSQGSTGNTEAFF
TRBJ2-1	few	TRBD1	TRBV6-2/TRBV6-3	TGTGCCAGCAGGGGACAGGGAGGTTACAATGAGCAGTTCTTC	CASRGQGGYNEQFF
TRBJ1-4	many	NA	TRBV20-1	TGCAGTGCAACCATCGGGGGCAGGGGAACAACTAATGAAAAACTGTTTTTT	CSATIGGRGTTNEKLFF
TRBJ2-3	NA	TRBD2	TRBV6-2/TRBV6-3	TGTGCCAGCAGTTATAGCGGGAGCACAGATACGCAGTATTTT	CASSYSGSTDTQYF
TRBJ1-5	many	NA	TRBV12-3/TRBV12-4	TGTGCCAGCAGCGAAAGCAATCAGCCCCAGCATTTT	CASSESNQPQHF
TRBJ2-3	many	NA	TRBV5-1	TGCGCCAGCGAGGTTAGGGGGGGCAGCACAGATACGCAGTATTTT	CASEVRGGSTDTQYF
TRBJ2-3	few	NA	TRBV19	TGTGCCAGTAGTGAATCCGGGACACAAAGCACAGATACGCAGTATTTT	CASSESGTQSTDTQYF
TRBJ1-5	NA	NA	TRBV6-2/TRBV6-3	TGTGCCAGCAAAAAAAGAGGGGGCAATCAGCCCCAGCATTTT	CASKKRGGNQPQHF
TRBJ2-1	many	TRBD1	TRBV7-2	TGTGCCAGCATAAGGACAGGGGGCACCTACAATGAGCAGTTCTTC	CASIRTGGTYNEQFF
TRBJ2-2	NA	NA	TRBV30	TGTGCCTGGAGTGGTACAGGCACCGGGGAGCTGTTTTTT	CAWSGTGTGELFF
TRBJ2-5	NA	NA	TRBV7-6	TGTGCCAGCAGCTTAGTTGGTATCCAAGAGACCCAGTACTTC	CASSLVGIQETQYF
TRBJ1-1	many	NA	TRBV4-3	TGCGCCAGCAGCCAAGTTAGTTACCGGGATGACACTGAAGCTTTCTTT	CASSQVSYRDDTEAFF
TRBJ2-1	NA	NA	TRBV27	TGTGCCAGCAGTTTATCGCCGGAGACCTACTCCTACAATGAGCAGTTCTTC	CASSLSPETYSYNEQFF
TRBJ1-5	many	NA	TRBV25-1	TGTGCCAGCAGTGCCACGTCCCTAGGGCCCCAGCATTTT	CASSATSLGPQHF
TRBJ2-6	NA	NA	TRBV4-3	TGCGCCAGCATGAGGGTTGGGGCCAACGTCCTGACTTTC	CASMRVGANVLTF